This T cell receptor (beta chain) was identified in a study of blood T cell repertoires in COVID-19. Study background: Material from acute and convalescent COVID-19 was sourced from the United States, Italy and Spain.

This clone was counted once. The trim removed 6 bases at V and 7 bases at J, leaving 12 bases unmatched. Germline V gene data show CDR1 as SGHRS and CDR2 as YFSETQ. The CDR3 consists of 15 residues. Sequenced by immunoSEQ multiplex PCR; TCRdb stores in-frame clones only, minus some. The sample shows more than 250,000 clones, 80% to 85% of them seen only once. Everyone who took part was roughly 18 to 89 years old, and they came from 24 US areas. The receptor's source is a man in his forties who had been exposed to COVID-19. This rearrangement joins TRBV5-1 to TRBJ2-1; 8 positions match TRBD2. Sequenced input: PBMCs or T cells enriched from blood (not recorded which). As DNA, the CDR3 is TGCGCCAGCACCAACCCGGGACTAGTATTGAATGAGCAGTTCTTC. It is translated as CASTNPGLVLNEQFF.